The entry that follows covers one T cell receptor (beta chain) sequence. This clone was found a few times. What this receptor recognizes is not known. The sample holds no much larger clone one base away, and base qualities are not on file. This sample was taken from a study of PD-L1 blockade in urothelial cancer (TCRdb year 2017). Regarding the complete study: Therapy was started at some point between 2014 and 2016 for all patients, and atezolizumab 1,200 mg was administered intravenously every 3 weeks. About 90% of the roughly 30 patients were identified as males with urothelial cancer of bladder origin, and a prior smoking history was reported by 18 of 29 patients. An ECOG performance status of 0 or 1 was recorded for the patients, and 0 to 3 prior chemotherapy regimens had been received by the patients. Blood samples were analyzed at two time points: 3 weeks after treatment start (second dose) and 6 weeks after treatment start. Blood samples gave median yields of roughly 150,000 T cells and tens of thousands of unique TCRs, along with a median clonality of 0.080. An exploratory multi-omic analysis was conducted of the somatic, immune and clinical correlates of response to PD-L1 blockade with atezolizumab in urothelial cancer. Pretreatment tumor samples, along with matched peripheral blood serially collected before and after atezolizumab treatment, were subjected to TCR sequencing. Durable clinical benefit was defined as a progression-free survival longer than 6 months, and TCR features were additionally tested against progression-free survival and overall survival. In the same patients, whole exome sequencing and RNA sequencing of pretreatment tumors were performed in addition to TCR sequencing. Durable clinical benefit was achieved by nine patients and was not achieved by 20 patients. Pretreatment blood TCR-seq was available for around 29 patients, at least one posttreatment blood collection was obtained for 25 or so patients, and tumor TCR-seq was available for 25 or so patients. The study at large found these results: At 3 weeks after the start of treatment, tumor-associated TCR clones in peripheral blood had expanded more in patients with durable benefit (n ≈ 22, p = 0.022). Improved progression-free and overall survival was associated with having pretreatment peripheral blood TCR clonality below the median. Because of the small sample size (n ≈ 27) and the many exploratory analyses performed, the results are intended to be regarded as hypothesis-generating.

The sample's time point label, in plain terms: peripheral blood 6 weeks after treatment start. The cohort comprised roughly 30 patients with locally advanced or metastatic urothelial carcinoma treated at Memorial Sloan Kettering on a trial protocol. Peripheral blood mononuclear cells were collected pretreatment and during treatment, at between 1 and 8 total time points per patient. The Qiagen DNeasy Blood extraction kit was used to purify genomic DNA from total PBMCs and tumor samples. PBMCs were collected pretreatment and during treatment, and were isolated and stored as previously described. To estimate absolute template abundance from read counts, synthetic TCR analog templates were spiked into each PCR. Using the immunoSEQ assay, TCRbeta CDR3 regions were amplified from genomic DNA with bias-controlled V and J gene primers. Sequencing of rearranged TCRbeta segments was done at approximately 20X coverage. In the original analysis: Sequencing errors were corrected by clustering and CDR3s were annotated against IMGT to assign V, D and J genes. Downstream analyses used only productive TCRbeta rearrangements and left out out-of-frame or stop-codon sequences. To compute clonality, Shannon entropy was normalized by the log of the number of unique productive sequences and then subtracted from one. Clones differing between time points or between blood and tumor were identified using Fisher's exact test with Benjamini-Hochberg correction, with an adjusted p below 0.01 applied as the threshold. Here the immuneACCESS table is served through TCRdb, limited to in-frame sequences with V and J called. Missing clones are a known gap in these copies; in checked studies unresolved V genes cover under half, and the rest lacks a known reason. From that table come the V and J calls and clone size; the DNA was used to work out D and trimming. The sample profile shows around 45,000 clones; about 83% of them were found once. Clones ranked in the top ten supply around 16% of the sample.

Between the V and J ends, shortened by 4 bases and 0 bases respectively, the junction contains 9 bases. From its cysteine to its phenylalanine, the CDR3 spans 13 amino acids. This entry keeps only the CDR3 DNA: 39 bases, framed from base 1. The germline V gene (reference sequence) gives CDR1 as GTSNPN and CDR2 as SVGIG. Sequenced here: PBMCs, sampled around atezolizumab (anti-PD-L1) treatment. The TCR was taken from a man aged 55 to 70 with urothelial cancer. The chain is assembled from TRBV30 and TRBJ1-1; a tentative D call is TRBD1 (5 bases match). The CDR3 corresponds to CAWNPQVNTEAFF. The DNA is as follows: TGTGCCTGGAATCCACAGGTGAACACTGAAGCTTTCTTT. The variable domain in full, with residues beyond the CDR3 obtained from the reference TRBV30 and TRBJ1-1 genes, is SQTIHQWPATLVQPVGSPLSLECTVEGTSNPNLYWYRQAAGRGLQLLFYSVGIGQISSEVPQNLSASRPQDRQFILSSKKLLLSDSGFYLCAWNPQVNTEAFFGQGTRLTVV.